This entry features one TCR beta chain sequence. Its antigen remains unidentified. Processed graft tissue released its intraepithelial and lamina propria lymphocytes. This entry belongs to a study of graft-versus-host responses after intestinal transplantation. The ends were cut back, 6 bases at V and 6 bases at J, with 24 bases in the middle. The CDR3 length is 17 residues. Germline CDR1 is MNHGY and CDR2 is SAAAGT. Here immunoSEQ multiplex PCR was the method, and the copy in TCRdb shows in-frame clones only, minus some. There are about 8,000 clones in the sample; about 63% occur only once, and 9% to 9.5% lies in the top ten. Study outcomes and limitations: GvH clones detected in recipient marrow included some appearing first in ileum or blood.

The input for sequencing was ileum tissue, taken 450 to 480 days after transplant. This chain links TRBV6-8 with TRBJ2-1; possibly TRBD2 for D (6 bases). The clonotype originates from a human patient who received an intestinal transplant, so some T cells may come from the graft donor. CDR3 residues: CASREGIDRDPFNEQFF. The CDR3 DNA follows: TGTGCCAGCAGGGAGGGGATAGACCGCGACCCCTTCAATGAGCAGTTCTTC.